Shown below are 10 T cell receptor beta chains from a single sample sequenced in a study of T cells expressing NK-cell markers. TCRdb re-called the 5' RACE reads and shows each CDR3 protein once, DNA omitted. This table holds some 150,000 distinct CDR3 sequences. The sample comprised blood T cells: a sorted CD56 or NKG2C T cell subset, CD4+ or CD8+ T cells, or bulk PBMC T cells (not recorded which). These receptors all come from a woman in her fifties or sixties in good health.

The J gene is TRBJ2-5, the V gene TRBV6-4; TCRdb indicates TRBD1, and absent DNA this call remains unverified. CDR3 length equals 14 residues. CDR1 and CDR2 (germline): MRHNA, SNTAGT. CDR3 sequence: CAPLYRGDQETQYF.

CDR3 amino acids: CASSPFNSPLHF. The V and J genes are TRBV27 and TRBJ1-6. Germline CDR1 reads MNHEY; CDR2 reads SMNVEV (reference sequence). The CDR3 has 12 residues.

The rearrangement links TRBV19 to TRBJ2-7. Germline-derived CDR1 and CDR2 are LNHDA and SQIVND (reference sequence). This CDR3 has 14 amino acids. CDR3 region: CASSMQGRTYEQYF.

This sequence joins TRBV27 and TRBJ2-3; there is no DNA to check the TCRdb D call of TRBD2. Germline V gene sequence: CDR1 MNHEY, CDR2 SMNVEV (reference sequence). The CDR3 contains 14 residues. The CDR3 here is CASPSPPAGNTQYF.

This rearrangement joins TRBV12-3 or TRBV12-4 to TRBJ2-5; TCRdb names TRBD1, which stays unverified in the absence of DNA. CDR3 length: 13 residues. The CDR3: CASTGQGKETQYF.

This chain links TRBV12-3 or TRBV12-4 with TRBJ2-3; TCRdb selects TRBD2, and the lack of DNA leaves this call unchecked. This CDR3 has 19 residues. This CDR3 is CASRSPGLAGGPPVDTQYF.

The genes are TRBV7-9 and TRBJ2-3; there is no DNA to check the TCRdb D call of TRBD2. Germline CDR1 is SEHNR and CDR2 is FQNEAQ (reference sequence). The CDR3 extends over 16 amino acids. CDR3 loop: CASSPGLAGGTDTQYF.

V gene TRBV4-1 combines with J gene TRBJ1-5; the D call of TRBD1 rests on TCRdb alone, since no DNA is present to check it. The CDR3 sequence is 15 residues long. CDR1 is MGHRA, CDR2 YSYEKL, per germline. CDR3 protein: CASSPVGGLAQPQHF.

The rearrangement links TRBV24-1 to TRBJ2-2; as DNA is missing, the TRBD1 call by TCRdb cannot be tested. The CDR3 loop spans 17 amino acids. The germline gives CDR1 KGHDR, CDR2 SFDVKD. The CDR3 spells CATSDMLGTGLTGELFF.

The CDR3 spells CASSRDFTDTQYF. The chain links TRBV7-2 to TRBJ2-3; TCRdb names TRBD2, which stays unverified in the absence of DNA. The germline gives CDR1 SGHTA, CDR2 FQGNSA. This CDR3 region has 13 residues.